The 5 T cell receptor beta chains below were found in one sample sequenced in a study of T cells in Graves' hyperthyroidism and ophthalmopathy. Using RNA transcripts as the source, TCR beta CDR3 regions were amplified. With the HTBI primer set, the TCR CDR3 went through a first round of RT-PCR. MiXCR, run by TCRdb on the multiplex PCR reads, gives a single entry per CDR3 protein. The sample gives more than 450,000 distinct CDR3 sequences, nearly 20% of which show up once; around 50% is in the top ten. Sequencing used blood. Source of these receptors: a man in his forties or fifties with Graves' ophthalmopathy.

A few counts support this clonotype. The chain recombines TRBV4-1 with TRBJ1-1, with D tentatively TRBD1 (5 bases). This CDR3 comprises 15 residues. The ends were cut back, 6 bases at V and 4 bases at J, with 18 bases in the middle. Germline lookup yields CDR1 MGHRA and CDR2 YSYEKL. The CDR3 region is CASRPPGRTFTEAFF. CDR3 nucleotide sequence: TGCGCCAGCAGACCCCCAGGGAGGACTTTCACTGAAGCTTTCTTT.

The sample holds many counts of this clonotype. The chain has TRBV24-1 and TRBJ2-7; 7 positions match TRBD2. The germline gives CDR1 KGHDR, CDR2 SFDVKD. Trimming at V came to 3 bases and at J to 7 bases, leaving 8 bases not matched to a gene. The CDR3 spans 14 residues. The CDR3 region is CATSDTGLTREQYF. CDR3 nucleotides: TGTGCCACCAGTGATACGGGACTAACAAGGGAGCAGTACTTC.

In this sample, this clonotype turned up many times. The gene calls are TRBV7-9 and TRBJ1-1, with TRBD1 identical over 9 bases. The CDR3 spans 12 residues. V gave up 5 bases and J gave up 9 bases; unmatched junction bases: 4. Germline V gene data show CDR1 as SEHNR and CDR2 as FQNEAQ (reference sequence). This chain's CDR3 is CASSLDRGQAFF. DNA for the CDR3: TGTGCCAGCAGCCTGGACAGGGGACAAGCTTTCTTT.

This clonotype has more than one count but fewer than ten. The chain joins TRBV27 to TRBJ1-1; unclear D gene. From germline, CDR1 is MNHEY and CDR2 SMNVEV (reference sequence). Trimming removed 3 bases at V and 7 bases at J, with 12 bases between. There are 13 residues in the CDR3. The CDR3 DNA follows: TGTGCCAGCAGTTTCCTTGGACGGTTTGAAGCTTTCTTT. Translation gives CASSFLGRFEAFF.

In this sample, this clonotype turned up a few times. The chain joins TRBV20-1 to TRBJ1-5, with D maybe TRBD1 (5 bases). The CDR3 consists of 12 residues. V lost 7 bases and J 4 bases, leaving 11 bases between the germline ends. Looked up from germline, CDR1 is DFQATT and CDR2 is SNEGSKA (reference sequence). The CDR3 spells CSGRQGNQPQHF. CDR3 DNA: TGCAGTGGTCGGCAGGGAAATCAGCCCCAGCATTTT.